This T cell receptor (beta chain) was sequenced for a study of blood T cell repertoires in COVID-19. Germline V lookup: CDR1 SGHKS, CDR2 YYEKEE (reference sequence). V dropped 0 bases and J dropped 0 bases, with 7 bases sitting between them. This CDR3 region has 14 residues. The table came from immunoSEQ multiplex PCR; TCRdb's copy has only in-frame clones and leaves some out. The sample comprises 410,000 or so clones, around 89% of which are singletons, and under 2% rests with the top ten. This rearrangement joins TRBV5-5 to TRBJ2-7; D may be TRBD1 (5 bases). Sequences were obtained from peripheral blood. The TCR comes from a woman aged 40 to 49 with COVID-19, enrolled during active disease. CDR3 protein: CASSLDRTSYEQYF. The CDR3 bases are TGTGCCAGCAGCTTGGACAGGACCTCCTACGAGCAGTACTTC.